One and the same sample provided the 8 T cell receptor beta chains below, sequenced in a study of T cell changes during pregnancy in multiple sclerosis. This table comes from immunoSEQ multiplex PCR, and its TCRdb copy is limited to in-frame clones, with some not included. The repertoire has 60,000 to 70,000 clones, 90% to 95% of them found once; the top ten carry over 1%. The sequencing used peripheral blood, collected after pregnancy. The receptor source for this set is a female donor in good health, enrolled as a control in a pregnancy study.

As DNA, the CDR3 is TGCGCCAGCAGCCAGGGGACAAGGCAAAAAACAGATACGCAGTATTTT. Residues: CASSQGTRQKTDTQYF. The chain uses TRBV5-1 and TRBJ2-3; a weak D match, TRBD1 (6 bases). Germline values: CDR1 SGHRS, CDR2 YFSETQ. V was pared by 4 bases and J by 3 bases, with 18 bases between. CDR3 size: 16 residues.

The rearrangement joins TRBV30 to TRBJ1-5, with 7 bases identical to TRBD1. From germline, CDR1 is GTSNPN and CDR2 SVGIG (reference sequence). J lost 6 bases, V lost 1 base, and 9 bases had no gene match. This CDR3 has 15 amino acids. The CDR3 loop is CAWSGETGRRQPQHF. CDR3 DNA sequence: TGTGCCTGGAGTGGAGAGACAGGGAGGCGTCAGCCCCAGCATTTT.

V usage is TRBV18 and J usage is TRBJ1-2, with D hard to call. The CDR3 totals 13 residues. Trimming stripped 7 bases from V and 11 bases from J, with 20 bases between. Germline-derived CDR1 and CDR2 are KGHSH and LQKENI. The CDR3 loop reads CASFQEAAPGYTF. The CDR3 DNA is TGTGCCAGCTTCCAGGAGGCAGCCCCTGGGTACACCTTC.

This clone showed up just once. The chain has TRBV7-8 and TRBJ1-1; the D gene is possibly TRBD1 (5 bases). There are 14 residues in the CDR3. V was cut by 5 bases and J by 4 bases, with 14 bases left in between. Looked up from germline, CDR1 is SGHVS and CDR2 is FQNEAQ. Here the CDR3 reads CASSPGGVGTEAFF. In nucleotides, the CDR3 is TGTGCCAGCAGCCCGGGGGGGGTGGGCACTGAAGCTTTCTTT.

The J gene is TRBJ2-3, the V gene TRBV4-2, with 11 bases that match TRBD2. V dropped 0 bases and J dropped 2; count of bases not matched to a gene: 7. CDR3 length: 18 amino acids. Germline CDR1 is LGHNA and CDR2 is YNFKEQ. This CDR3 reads CASSQDQTSGTYTDTQYF. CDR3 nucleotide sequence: TGTGCCAGCAGCCAAGACCAGACTAGCGGGACCTACACAGATACGCAGTATTTT.

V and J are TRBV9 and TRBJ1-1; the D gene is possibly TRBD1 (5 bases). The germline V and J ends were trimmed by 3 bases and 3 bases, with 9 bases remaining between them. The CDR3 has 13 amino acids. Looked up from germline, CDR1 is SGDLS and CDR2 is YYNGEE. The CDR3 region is CASSEGGDTEAFF. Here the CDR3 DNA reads TGTGCCAGCAGCGAAGGAGGGGACACTGAAGCTTTCTTT. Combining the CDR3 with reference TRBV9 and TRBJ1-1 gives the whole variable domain DSGVTQTPKHLITATGQRVTLRCSPRSGDLSVYWYQQSLDQGLQFLIQYYNGEERAKGNILERFSAQQFPDLHSELNLSSLELGDSALYFCASSEGGDTEAFFGQGTRLTVV.

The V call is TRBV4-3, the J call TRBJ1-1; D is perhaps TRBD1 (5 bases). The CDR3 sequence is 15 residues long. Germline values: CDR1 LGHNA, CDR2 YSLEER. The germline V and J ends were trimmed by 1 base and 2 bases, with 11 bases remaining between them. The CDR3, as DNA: TGCGCCAGCAGCCAAGTTGCAGGACACAACACTGAAGCTTTCTTT. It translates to CASSQVAGHNTEAFF.

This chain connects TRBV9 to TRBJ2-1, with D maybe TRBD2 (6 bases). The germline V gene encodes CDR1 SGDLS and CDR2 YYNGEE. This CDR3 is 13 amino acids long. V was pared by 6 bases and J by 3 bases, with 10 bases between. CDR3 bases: TGTGCCAGCACCGGGGGAGTCTACAATGAGCAGTTCTTC. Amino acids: CASTGGVYNEQFF. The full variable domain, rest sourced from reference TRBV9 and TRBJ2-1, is DSGVTQTPKHLITATGQRVTLRCSPRSGDLSVYWYQQSLDQGLQFLIQYYNGEERAKGNILERFSAQQFPDLHSELNLSSLELGDSALYFCASTGGVYNEQFFGPGTRLTVL.